This TCR beta chain appears in the sequencing data of a study of OX40 agonist ivuxolimab in advanced cancers. Study context: Ivuxolimab, which is an agonistic anti-OX40 (CD134) antibody, was administered to the patients.

Findings and limits, study-wide: Researchers report that CD8+ T cells had, on average, more expanded clones than CD4+. Antigen specificity remained undetermined for the expanded peripheral T cells.

Anyone with autoimmune disease history or systemic immunosuppression was excluded. This clone was picked up a small number of times. What it binds is not known. Data came from immunoSEQ multiplex PCR; TCRdb stores just in-frame clones and leaves some out. The sample contains 52,000 or so clones, 84% of which appear only once. This TCR came from an adult with an advanced solid tumor such as melanoma, head and neck, liver or kidney cancer. The sequenced sample was CD4+ or CD8+ T cells sorted from blood, obtained in a trial of the OX40 agonist ivuxolimab.

CDR3: CASSQELGRTKETQYF. The CDR3, as DNA: TGTGCCAGCAGCCAAGAATTGGGAAGAACGAAAGAGACCCAGTACTTC. The chain carries TRBV14 and TRBJ2-5; no reliable D call. Germline V CDR1 and CDR2: SGHDN, FVKESK. The CDR3 loop spans 16 amino acids. V was shortened by 0 bases and J by 3 bases, with 14 bases between the two germline ends.